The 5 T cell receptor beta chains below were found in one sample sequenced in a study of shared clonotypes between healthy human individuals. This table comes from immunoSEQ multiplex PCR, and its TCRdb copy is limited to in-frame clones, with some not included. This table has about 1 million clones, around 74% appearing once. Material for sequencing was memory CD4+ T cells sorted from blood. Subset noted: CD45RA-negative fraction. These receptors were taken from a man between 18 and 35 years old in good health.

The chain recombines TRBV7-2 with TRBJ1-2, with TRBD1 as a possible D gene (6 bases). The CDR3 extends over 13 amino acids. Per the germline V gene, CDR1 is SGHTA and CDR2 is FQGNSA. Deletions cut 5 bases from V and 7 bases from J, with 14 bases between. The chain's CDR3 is CASSTQGLSGYTF. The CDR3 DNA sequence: TGTGCCAGCAGCACTCAGGGGTTGAGTGGCTACACCTTC.

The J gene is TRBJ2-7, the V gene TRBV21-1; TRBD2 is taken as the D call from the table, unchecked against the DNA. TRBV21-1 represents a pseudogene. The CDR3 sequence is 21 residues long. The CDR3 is CASSAMGSGTRTSGICGEQYF. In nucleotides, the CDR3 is TGTGCCAGCAGCGCCATGGGGAGCGGAACTCGGACTAGCGGGATATGTGGCGAGCAGTACTTC.

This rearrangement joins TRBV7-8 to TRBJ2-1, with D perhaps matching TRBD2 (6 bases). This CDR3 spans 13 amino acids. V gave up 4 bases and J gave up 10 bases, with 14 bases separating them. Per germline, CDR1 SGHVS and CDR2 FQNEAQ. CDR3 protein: CASSWDWPSEQFF. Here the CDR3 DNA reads TGTGCCAGCAGCTGGGACTGGCCCTCGGAGCAGTTCTTC.

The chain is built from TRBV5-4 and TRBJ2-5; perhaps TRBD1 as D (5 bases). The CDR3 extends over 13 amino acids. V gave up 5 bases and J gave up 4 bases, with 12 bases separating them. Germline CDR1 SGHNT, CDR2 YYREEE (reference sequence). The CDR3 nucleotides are TGTGCCAGCAGTACCTGGGGCGTAGAGACCCAGTACTTC. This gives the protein CASSTWGVETQYF.

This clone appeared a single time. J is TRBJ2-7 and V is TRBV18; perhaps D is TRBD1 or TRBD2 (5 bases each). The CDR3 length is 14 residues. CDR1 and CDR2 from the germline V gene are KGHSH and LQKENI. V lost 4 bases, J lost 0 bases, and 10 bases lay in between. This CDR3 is CASSRDGLSYEQYF. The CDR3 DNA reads TGTGCCAGCTCACGGGACGGACTCTCCTACGAGCAGTACTTC.